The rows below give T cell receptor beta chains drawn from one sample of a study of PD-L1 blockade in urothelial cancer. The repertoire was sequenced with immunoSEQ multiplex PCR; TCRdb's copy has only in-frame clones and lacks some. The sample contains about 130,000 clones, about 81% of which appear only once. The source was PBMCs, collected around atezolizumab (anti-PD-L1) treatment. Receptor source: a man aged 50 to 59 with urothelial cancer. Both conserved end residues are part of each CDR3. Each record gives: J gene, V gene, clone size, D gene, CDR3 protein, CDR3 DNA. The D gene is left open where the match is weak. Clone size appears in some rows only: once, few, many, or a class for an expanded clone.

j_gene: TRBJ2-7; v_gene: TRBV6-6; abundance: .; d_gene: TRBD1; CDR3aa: CASSPGQAFSSYEQYF; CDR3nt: TGTGCCAGCAGCCCGGGACAGGCCTTTAGCTCCTACGAGCAGTACTTC
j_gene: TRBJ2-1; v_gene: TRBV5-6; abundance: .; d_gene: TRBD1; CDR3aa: CASSLATDRDEQFF; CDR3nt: TGTGCCAGCAGCTTGGCCACCGACAGGGATGAGCAGTTCTTC
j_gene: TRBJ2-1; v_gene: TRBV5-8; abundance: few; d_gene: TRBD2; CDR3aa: CASSLTRTSGDYNEQFF; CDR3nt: TGTGCCAGCAGCTTAACTAGGACTAGCGGAGATTACAATGAGCAGTTCTTC
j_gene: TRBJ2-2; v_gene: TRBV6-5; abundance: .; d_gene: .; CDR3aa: CAVDSGAGELFF; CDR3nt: TGTGCCGTCGATTCGGGAGCCGGGGAGCTGTTTTTT
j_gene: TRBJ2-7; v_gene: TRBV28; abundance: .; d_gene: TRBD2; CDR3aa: CASWGGSGRSYEQYF; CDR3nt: TGTGCCAGCTGGGGGGGAAGCGGGCGATCCTACGAGCAGTACTTC
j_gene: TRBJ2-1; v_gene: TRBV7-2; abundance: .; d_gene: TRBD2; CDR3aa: CASSGAGTRGNEQFF; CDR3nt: TGTGCCAGCAGCGGCGCCGGGACTAGGGGGAATGAGCAGTTCTTC
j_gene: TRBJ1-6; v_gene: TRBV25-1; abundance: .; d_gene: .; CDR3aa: CASSHSLFPLHF; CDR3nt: TGTGCCAGCAGTCACTCCTTGTTCCCCCTCCACTTT
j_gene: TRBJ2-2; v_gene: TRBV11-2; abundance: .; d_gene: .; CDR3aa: CASRLTGWELFF; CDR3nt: TGTGCCAGCAGACTTACAGGGTGGGAGCTGTTTTTT
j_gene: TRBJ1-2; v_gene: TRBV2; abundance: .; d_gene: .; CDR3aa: CANAQGPNYGYTF; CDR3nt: TGTGCCAACGCTCAGGGTCCCAACTATGGCTACACCTTC
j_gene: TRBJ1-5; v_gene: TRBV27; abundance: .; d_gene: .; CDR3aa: CASSIDRGSPQHF; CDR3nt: TGTGCCAGCAGCATCGATAGGGGTTCGCCCCAGCATTTT
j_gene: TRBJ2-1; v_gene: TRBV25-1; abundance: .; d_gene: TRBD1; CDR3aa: CASSDPGQGSGQFF; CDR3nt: TGTGCCAGCAGTGATCCGGGACAGGGGAGCGGGCAGTTCTTC
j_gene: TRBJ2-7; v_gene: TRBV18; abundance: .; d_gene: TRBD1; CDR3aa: CASSTGQGGGYEQYF; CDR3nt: TGTGCCAGCTCAACAGGACAGGGCGGTGGATACGAGCAGTACTTC
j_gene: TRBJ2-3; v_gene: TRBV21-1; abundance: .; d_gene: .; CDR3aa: CASSRGGRYSDTQYF; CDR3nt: TGTGCCAGCAGCAGAGGCGGGAGGTACTCAGATACGCAGTATTTT
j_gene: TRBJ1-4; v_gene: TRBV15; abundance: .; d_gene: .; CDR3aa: CATSRVSWGDEKLFF; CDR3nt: TGTGCCACCAGCAGGGTATCTTGGGGGGATGAAAAACTGTTTTTT
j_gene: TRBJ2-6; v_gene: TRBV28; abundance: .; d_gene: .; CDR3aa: CASSLGAHLGSSGANVLTF; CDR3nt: TGTGCCAGCAGTCTAGGGGCACATCTGGGAAGCTCTGGGGCCAACGTCCTGACTTTC
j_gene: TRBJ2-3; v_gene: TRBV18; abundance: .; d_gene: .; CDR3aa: CASSRAGLSTDTQYF; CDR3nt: TGTGCCAGCTCACGGGCGGGGCTAAGCACAGATACGCAGTATTTT
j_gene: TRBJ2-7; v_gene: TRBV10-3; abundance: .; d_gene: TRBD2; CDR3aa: CAISGGLATQTYEQYF; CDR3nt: TGTGCCATCAGCGGGGGACTAGCGACTCAAACCTACGAGCAGTACTTC
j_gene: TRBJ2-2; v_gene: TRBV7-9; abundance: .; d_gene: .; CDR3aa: CASSVGTINTGELFF; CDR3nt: TGTGCCAGCAGCGTCGGGACAATAAACACCGGGGAGCTGTTTTTT
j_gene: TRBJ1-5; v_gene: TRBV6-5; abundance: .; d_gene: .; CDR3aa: CASSYSWGGNQPQHF; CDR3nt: TGTGCCAGCAGTTACTCCTGGGGCGGTAATCAGCCCCAGCATTTT
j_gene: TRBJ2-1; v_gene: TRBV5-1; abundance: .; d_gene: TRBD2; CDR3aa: CASSGAAASGYNEQFF; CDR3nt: TGCGCCAGCAGCGGGGCGGCGGCTAGCGGATACAATGAGCAGTTCTTC
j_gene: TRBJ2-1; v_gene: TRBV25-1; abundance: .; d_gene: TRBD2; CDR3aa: CASRPSGGANEQFF; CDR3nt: TGTGCCAGCAGACCTAGCGGGGGGGCCAATGAGCAGTTCTTC
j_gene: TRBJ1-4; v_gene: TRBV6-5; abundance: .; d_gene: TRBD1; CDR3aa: CASSNRDSNEKLFF; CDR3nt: TGTGCCAGCAGTAACCGGGACAGTAATGAAAAACTGTTTTTT
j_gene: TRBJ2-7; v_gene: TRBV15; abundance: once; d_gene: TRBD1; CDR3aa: CATSRRDRSYEQYF; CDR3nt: TGTGCCACCAGCAGAAGGGACAGATCATACGAGCAGTACTTC
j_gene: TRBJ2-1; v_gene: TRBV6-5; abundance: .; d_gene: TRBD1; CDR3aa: CASGTGGLYEQFF; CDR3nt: TGTGCCAGCGGGACAGGGGGTCTCTATGAGCAGTTCTTC
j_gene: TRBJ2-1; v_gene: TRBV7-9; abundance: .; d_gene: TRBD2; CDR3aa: CASSLASGFYNEQFF; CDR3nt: TGTGCCAGCAGCTTGGCTAGCGGTTTTTACAATGAGCAGTTCTTC
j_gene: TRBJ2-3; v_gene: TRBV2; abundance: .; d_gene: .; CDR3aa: CASSDGETGTDTQYF; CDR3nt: TGTGCCAGCAGTGATGGGGAGACTGGCACAGATACGCAGTATTTT
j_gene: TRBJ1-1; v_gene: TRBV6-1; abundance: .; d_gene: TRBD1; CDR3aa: CASSSPGQGNTEAFF; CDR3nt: TGTGCCAGCAGTTCACCGGGACAGGGAAACACTGAAGCTTTCTTT
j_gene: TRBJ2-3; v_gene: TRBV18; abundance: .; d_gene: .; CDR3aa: CASSLRLDTDTQYF; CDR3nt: TGTGCCAGCTCACTCCGACTGGATACAGATACGCAGTATTTT
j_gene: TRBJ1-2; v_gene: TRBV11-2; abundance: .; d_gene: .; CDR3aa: CASSHSGPVPYGYTF; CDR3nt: TGTGCCAGCAGCCACAGCGGTCCGGTCCCCTATGGCTACACCTTC
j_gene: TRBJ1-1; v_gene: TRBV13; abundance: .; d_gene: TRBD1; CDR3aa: CASSRGQGRLSEAFF; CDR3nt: TGTGCCAGCAGCCGAGGACAGGGGAGACTTAGTGAAGCTTTCTTT